What follows is one TCR beta chain and its context. This clone has only a few counts. Its antigen is currently not known. Qualities for individual bases were not recorded, and no much larger clone is one base off. This specimen belongs to a study of shared clonotypes between healthy human individuals (TCRdb year 2020). At the level of the whole study: A couple of women and three men aged 18 to 49 years were included in the cohort. Blood TCR repertoires of four to six healthy adults were deeply sequenced to estimate repertoire size and the extent of clonotype sharing between individuals. Between about 0.94 and 8.9 billion PBMCs per donor were obtained by leukapheresis. Different laboratories and diverse techniques were used to prepare libraries and sequence TCR repertoires, to increase sequencing depth and limit assay-specific biases. Per donor, three plates each were used for CD4 naive and CD4 memory, two for CD8 naive, and one for CD8 memory.

Donors were healthy HIV-negative adults with no recently reported acute infections or vaccinations. Every donor was a Caucasian adult living in Nashville, Tennessee, USA. CD4+ T cells were enriched through magnetic negative selection, after which naive cells were positively selected on CD45RA and the remaining negative fraction served as the memory subset. After blood collection by leukapheresis, PBMCs were isolated using Ficoll-Histopaque density gradient centrifugation and then cryopreserved in the vapor phase of liquid nitrogen. Analytical flow cytometry was used to check the purity and quantity of each magnetically sorted T cell population. Genomic DNA was isolated from each sorted fraction and quantified by UV absorbance on a Nanodrop 2000c. Using the deep immunoSEQ assay, TCR CDR3 regions were amplified from genomic DNA by multiplex PCR. For each cell subset, the extracted genomic DNA was distributed evenly across all wells of several immunoSEQ 96-well plates, and each plate served as one replicate. For sorted subsets, each replicate PCR was loaded with approximately 190 ng genomic DNA, equivalent to some 27,000 T cell genomes. Purified libraries were measured with a Qubit 3.0 fluorometer, size-checked on a Bioanalyzer 2100, and measured again with the KAPA Library Quantification kit. Each immunoSEQ 96-well plate was sequenced on its own single-read 150-cycle Illumina NextSeq 550 flow cell. The original pipeline was this. Because the immunoSEQ output held only junctional sequences and lacked quality scores, the filtering could not match the filtering applied to full-length reads. To assign V/J genes and CDR3, sequences were annotated using PyIR, a Python wrapper for IgBLAST v1.9, with IMGT germline references. Reads were filtered out if the reads had weak V/J assignments (E-value above 1e-6), no CDR3, stop codons, out-of-frame junctions, or ambiguous translated residues. A V3J clonotype was defined by an identical inferred V gene, J gene, and CDR3 amino acid sequence. The percentage overlap between two repertoires was calculated by dividing the number of shared unique clonotypes by the size of the smaller repertoire. RTK rarefaction, the Chao1 estimator, and Recon v2.1 estimates of unobserved clonotypes were used to assess repertoire richness. OLGA was used to compute generation probabilities for all TCRbeta clonotypes that the gDNA method yielded from a few donors. TCRdb re-hosts the immuneACCESS table, in-frame sequences only. Its copies lack some clones; in the studies checked, an unresolved V gene accounts for under half of them, and the cause for the rest is not known. The DNA was the basis for D and trimming; V, J and clone size are from that table. For this sample there are a few million clones; 90% to 95% appear just once. Clones ranked in the top ten supply 0.35% to 0.45% of the sample.

Broad study findings and their caveats: Rarefaction of sorted-subset datasets indicated incomplete sequencing despite the large sequencing depth. Sharing across several donors was observed for roughly 5% of naive CD4, 3% to 3.5% of naive CD8, 2% to 2.5% of memory CD4, and over 0.3% of memory CD8 clonotypes. Sampling was restricted to blood, and TCR repertoires in tissues likely differ from the TCR repertoires found in blood. Compared with non-shared clonotypes, clonotypes shared by all four sorted-subset donors had higher generation probabilities. The genetic and exposure-history diversity represented was limited by the small number of donors. Naive subsets generally had larger estimated clonotype richness than memory subsets. Pairwise subsampling indicated that sequencing depth was expected to affect the degree of clonotype sharing among donors.

The CDR3 measures 14 amino acids from cysteine to phenylalanine. Only CDR3 DNA remains: 42 bases, in frame from the first base. V ends up 8 bases short and J 8 bases short, with an unmatched junction base count of 9. The germline V gene yields ENHRY for CDR1 and SYGVKD for CDR2. Sequencing was performed on naive CD4+ T cells from PBMCs. The cell subset or site label, read with the paper, signifies: CD45RA+ positively selected. The sequence came from a man aged 18 to 29 in good health. Some clones in this sample may be carry-over from other donors' samples. The chain was built from TRBV10-3 and TRBJ2-1; 10 central nucleotides agree with TRBD2. The CDR3 here reads CAILGGSGRYEQFF. The DNA reads TGTGCCATCTTAGGCGGTAGCGGGAGGTATGAGCAGTTCTTC.